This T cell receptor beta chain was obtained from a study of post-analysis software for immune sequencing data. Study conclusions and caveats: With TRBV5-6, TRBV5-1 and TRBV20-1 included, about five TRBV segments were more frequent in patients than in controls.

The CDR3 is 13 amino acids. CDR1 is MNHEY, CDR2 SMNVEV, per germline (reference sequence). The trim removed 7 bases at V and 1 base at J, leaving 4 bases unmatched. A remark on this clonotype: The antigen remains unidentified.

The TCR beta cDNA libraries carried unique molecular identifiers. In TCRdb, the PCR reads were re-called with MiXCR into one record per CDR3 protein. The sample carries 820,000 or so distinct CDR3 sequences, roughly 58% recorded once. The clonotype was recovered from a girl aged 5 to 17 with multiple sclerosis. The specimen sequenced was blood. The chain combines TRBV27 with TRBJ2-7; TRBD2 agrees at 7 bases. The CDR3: CASTSGTSYEQYF. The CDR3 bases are TGTGCCAGCACCAGCGGGACTTCCTACGAGCAGTACTTC.